Following are 13 T cell receptor beta chains from one sample sequenced in a study of cytomegalovirus exposure and HLA in healthy donors. The data were produced by immunoSEQ multiplex PCR, yet TCRdb's version contains in-frame clones alone and is incomplete. Of 70,000 or so clones listed, around 94% were seen once; the top ten hold under 2%. The sample comprised PBMCs. These receptors all come from a woman younger than 35 in good health and CMV-seropositive.

The chain uses TRBV2 and TRBJ2-1; maybe TRBD1 (6 bases). The V end was cut by 3 bases, the J end by 5 bases, with 20 bases between. CDR3 length: 17 amino acids. The germline gives CDR1 SNHLY, CDR2 FYNNEI. This CDR3 is CASSDPEGQILNNEQFF. CDR3 DNA: TGTGCCAGCAGTGATCCCGAAGGACAGATTCTGAACAATGAGCAGTTCTTC.

The V gene is TRBV9, the J gene TRBJ2-1; 8 positions agree with TRBD2. Germline-derived CDR1 and CDR2 are SGDLS and YYNGEE. The ends lost 3 bases at V and 4 bases at J; junction bases unmatched: 9. CDR3 length: 16 residues. Here the CDR3 DNA reads TGTGCCAGCAGCGCCCGGGGAGCGGGAGCGTACAATGAGCAGTTCTTC. This sequence encodes CASSARGAGAYNEQFF. The full variable domain, with the rest looked up from reference TRBV9 and TRBJ2-1, is DSGVTQTPKHLITATGQRVTLRCSPRSGDLSVYWYQQSLDQGLQFLIQYYNGEERAKGNILERFSAQQFPDLHSELNLSSLELGDSALYFCASSARGAGAYNEQFFGPGTRLTVL.

V and J are TRBV2 and TRBJ2-2; the match to TRBD1 covers 7 bases. From germline, CDR1 is SNHLY and CDR2 FYNNEI. The CDR3 sequence is 15 residues long. The junction had 3 bases not matched to a gene; V was cut back by 2 bases and J by 3 bases. DNA of the CDR3: TGTGCCAGCAGTGAAACAGGGGTCGACACCGGGGAGCTGTTTTTT. This codes for CASSETGVDTGELFF.

V usage is TRBV5-6 and J usage is TRBJ1-2; weak D call: TRBD1 (6 bases). The CDR3 length is 16 residues. Looked up from germline, CDR1 is SGHDT and CDR2 is YYEEEE. Between the trimmed V and J ends, which lost 3 bases and 2 bases, there was a span of 17 bases. The CDR3 protein is CASSSVGDIANYGYTF. The CDR3 DNA sequence: TGTGCCAGCAGCTCCGTTGGGGACATAGCGAACTATGGCTACACCTTC. Using reference TRBV5-6 and TRBJ1-2 for the parts outside the CDR3, the full variable domain is DAGVTQSPTHLIKTRGQQVTLRCSPKSGHDTVSWYQQALGQGPQFIFQYYEEEERQRGNFPDRFSGHQFPNYSSELNVNALLLGDSALYLCASSSVGDIANYGYTFGSGTRLTVV.

The chain is built from TRBV27 and TRBJ2-1, with D possibly TRBD2 on 5 matching bases. V was shortened by 8 bases and J by 5 bases, with 13 bases between the two germline ends. The CDR3 spans 13 residues. CDR1 MNHEY and CDR2 SMNVEV come from the germline V gene (reference sequence). CDR3 residues: CASFGLLNNEQFF. The CDR3 DNA sequence: TGTGCCAGCTTTGGACTGCTGAACAATGAGCAGTTCTTC.

The chain joins TRBV5-1 to TRBJ1-1; maybe TRBD1 (6 bases). Germline V gives CDR1 SGHRS, CDR2 YFSETQ. CDR3 length equals 15 residues. Deletions cut 3 bases from V and 0 bases from J, with 12 bases between. CDR3 nucleotide sequence: TGCGCCAGCAGCTCGCTGGACAGACTGAACACTGAAGCTTTCTTT. It specifies CASSSLDRLNTEAFF.

The rearrangement joins TRBV7-2 to TRBJ2-4, with D unresolved. The ends were cut back, 1 base at V and 9 bases at J, with 7 bases in the middle. The CDR3 consists of 12 residues. Germline V gene lookup returns CDR1 SGHTA and CDR2 FQGNSA. The CDR3 sequence is CASSLDAGIQYF. The CDR3 nucleotides are TGTGCCAGCAGCTTAGACGCCGGCATTCAGTACTTC.

This clone was counted only a few times. Without the conserved terminal phenylalanine or tryptophan, this CDR3 likely stems from a read error. The limits of the CDR3 on the DNA are not certain, so only TCRdb's listed CDR3 is given. The gene calls are TRBV11-3 and TRBJ2-7; the D segment call TRBD2 is taken from the table without a DNA check. Germline lookup yields CDR1 SGHNT and CDR2 YENEEA. The CDR3 spans 10 residues, counting both ends. The CDR3 reads CAVHVSTPLL.

The rearrangement joins TRBV6-5 to TRBJ2-7; the match to TRBD2 covers 7 bases. Germline CDR1 is MNHEY and CDR2 is SVGAGI. The ends lost 6 bases at V and 2 bases at J; junction bases unmatched: 10. The CDR3 is 15 amino acids. CDR3 amino acids: CASSQASGPTYEQYF. As DNA, the CDR3 is TGTGCCAGCAGCCAAGCTAGCGGACCAACCTACGAGCAGTACTTC.

The chain joins TRBV5-1 to TRBJ1-1; 8 bases map to TRBD1. V shed 6 bases and J 5 bases; nucleotides not matched to a gene: 3. The CDR3 spans 12 residues. Germline CDR1 is SGHRS and CDR2 is YFSETQ. The CDR3 sequence: CASTNRGTEAFF. The CDR3, as DNA: TGCGCCAGCACCAACAGGGGGACTGAAGCTTTCTTT. Complete variable domain (other parts from reference TRBV5-1 and TRBJ1-1): KAGVTQTPRYLIKTRGQQVTLSCSPISGHRSVSWYQQTPGQGLQFLFEYFSETQRNKGNFPGRFSGRQFSNSRSEMNVSTLELGDSALYLCASTNRGTEAFFGQGTRLTVV.

The J gene is TRBJ1-1, the V gene TRBV5-6, with D uncertain. CDR1 is SGHDT and CDR2 is YYEEEE in the germline V gene. This CDR3 region has 16 residues. V was shortened by 2 bases and J by 6 bases, with 20 bases between the two germline ends. CDR3 sequence (DNA): TGTGCCAGCAGCTTACTGCAGGCCCGTAGTAACGCTGAAGCTTTCTTT. It yields the protein CASSLLQARSNAEAFF.

The chain links TRBV2 to TRBJ1-2; perhaps TRBD1 as D (6 bases). Trimming pared 1 base from V and 3 bases from J, leaving 6 bases between. The germline CDR1 and CDR2 sequences are SNHLY and FYNNEI. The CDR3 length is 13 residues. The CDR3 spells CASSEGTDYGYTF. In nucleotides, the CDR3 is TGTGCCAGCAGTGAAGGGACAGACTATGGCTACACCTTC.

The rearrangement links TRBV29-1 to TRBJ2-7; 10 bases fit TRBD2. CDR1 is SQVTM, CDR2 ANQGSEA, per germline. V lost 2 bases and J lost 5; bases outside the gene matches: 0. The CDR3 sequence is 12 residues long. The CDR3 here is CSVETSGDEQYF. In nucleotides, the CDR3 is TGCAGCGTTGAAACTAGCGGGGACGAGCAGTACTTC.